The clone carrying this TCR beta chain has just a few counts. In the source study's methods: For nucleated cells, counts were estimated from reference gene primer amplification. Clones were read by immunoSEQ multiplex PCR, and TCRdb kept only the in-frame ones, dropping some. Clone size and V and J calls were adopted from that table, with D and trimming inferred from the DNA. The sample contains about 210,000 clones, under 95% of which appear only once. The CDR3 is 15 amino acids. Germline V gene lookup returns CDR1 SGDLS and CDR2 YYNGEE. With 0 bases removed from V and 6 bases from J, the gap between germline ends came to 12 bases. These data belong to a study of blood T cell repertoires in COVID-19. Study-level background: Samples came from the United States, Italy and Spain, spanning acute and convalescent COVID-19.

The sequence was collected from a man aged 25 to 40 with acute or convalescent COVID-19. Sequencing was carried out using peripheral blood. The rearrangement links TRBV9 to TRBJ1-4, with D uncertain. CDR3 protein: CASSVGVGGYEKLFF. In DNA, the CDR3 is TGTGCCAGCAGCGTAGGCGTGGGCGGGTATGAAAAACTGTTTTTT.